This T cell receptor (beta chain) stems from a study of blood T cell repertoires in COVID-19. Study details: Acute and convalescent COVID-19 specimens originated in the United States, Italy and Spain.

Followed longitudinally, the Seattle patients had been enrolled during active infection. Trimming pared 2 bases from V and 7 bases from J, leaving 8 bases between. CDR1 and CDR2 (germline): WNHNN, SYGVQD (reference sequence). The CDR3 is 13 amino acids. In the original workflow: By means of reference gene primer amplification, nucleated cell counts were estimated. TCRdb's table, derived via immunoSEQ multiplex PCR, lists solely in-frame clones and lacks some. From that table come the V and J calls and clone size; the DNA was used to work out D and trimming. The table includes about 270,000 clones, around 85% detected once.

The source of this sequence is a human donor with COVID-19, enrolled during active disease. The donor label of this sample is uncertain. The chain employs TRBV10-1 and TRBJ2-2, with no clear D. Sequenced input: peripheral blood. DNA for the CDR3: TGCGCCAGCAGTGAGCTTCTAATCGGGGAGCTGTTTTTT. This encodes CASSELLIGELFF.